Sequencing of this T cell receptor (beta chain) was carried out in a study of beta chain features in type 1 diabetes. For the study at large: Patients were similar to healthy donors in age and gender (as well as in cell yields).

As every portion of the isolated RNA was reverse transcribed, the sequencing read expressed TCRB transcripts. Only in-frame clones appear in the TCRdb table, and some are missing; sequencing was by immunoSEQ multiplex PCR. The sample records 430,000 or so clones, roughly an eighth being singletons. Based on CD45RO/CCR7/CD25/CD127/CD95/CD27, CD4+ regulatory, stem cell-like memory, naive and central memory cells were sorted. This clone has more than one count but fewer than ten. Germline CDR1 and CDR2: SGHTA and FQGTGA. The CDR3 loop spans 14 amino acids. Between the trimmed V and J ends, which lost 2 bases and 1 base, there was a span of 3 bases.

The sample consisted of naive CD4+ T cells from blood. The V and J genes are TRBV7-3 and TRBJ2-6; no clear D gene. This TCR came from a woman under 30 in good health. This CDR3 is CASSLGSGANVLTF. CDR3 bases: TGTGCCAGCAGCTTAGGTTCTGGGGCCAACGTCCTGACTTTC.